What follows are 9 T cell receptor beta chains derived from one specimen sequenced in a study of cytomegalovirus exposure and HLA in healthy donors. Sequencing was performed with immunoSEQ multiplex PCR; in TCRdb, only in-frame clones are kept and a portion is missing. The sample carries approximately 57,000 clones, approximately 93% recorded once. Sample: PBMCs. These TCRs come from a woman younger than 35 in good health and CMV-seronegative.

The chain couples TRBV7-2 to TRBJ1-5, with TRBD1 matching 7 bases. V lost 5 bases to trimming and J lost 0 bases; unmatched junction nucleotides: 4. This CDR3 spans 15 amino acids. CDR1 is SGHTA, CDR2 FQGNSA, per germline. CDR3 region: CASSPQGDSNQPQHF. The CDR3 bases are TGTGCCAGCAGCCCGCAGGGGGATAGCAATCAGCCCCAGCATTTT.

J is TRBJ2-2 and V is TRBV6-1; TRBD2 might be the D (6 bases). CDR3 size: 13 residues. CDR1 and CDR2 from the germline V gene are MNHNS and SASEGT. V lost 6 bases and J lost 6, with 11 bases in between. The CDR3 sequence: CASSNGGAGELFF. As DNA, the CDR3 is TGTGCCAGCAGCAACGGGGGTGCCGGGGAGCTGTTTTTT.

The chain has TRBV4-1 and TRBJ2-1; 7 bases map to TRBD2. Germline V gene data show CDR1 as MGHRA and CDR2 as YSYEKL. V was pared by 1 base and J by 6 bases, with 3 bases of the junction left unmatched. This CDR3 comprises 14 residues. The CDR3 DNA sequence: TGCGCCAGCAGCCAAGGTGGGGGGGGCAATGAGCAGTTCTTC. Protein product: CASSQGGGGNEQFF.

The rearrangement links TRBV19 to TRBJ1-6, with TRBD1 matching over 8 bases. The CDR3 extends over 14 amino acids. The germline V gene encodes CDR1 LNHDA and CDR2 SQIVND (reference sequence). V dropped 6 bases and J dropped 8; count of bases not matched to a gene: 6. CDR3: CASSLGTGHSPLHF. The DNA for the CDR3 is TGTGCCAGTAGCCTGGGGACAGGCCATTCACCCCTCCACTTT.

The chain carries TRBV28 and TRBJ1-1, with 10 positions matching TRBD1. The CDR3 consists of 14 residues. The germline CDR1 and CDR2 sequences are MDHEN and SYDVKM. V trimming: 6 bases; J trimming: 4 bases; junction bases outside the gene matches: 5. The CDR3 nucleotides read TGTGCCAGCAGGGCGGGACAGGGGATCACTGAAGCTTTCTTT. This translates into CASRAGQGITEAFF.

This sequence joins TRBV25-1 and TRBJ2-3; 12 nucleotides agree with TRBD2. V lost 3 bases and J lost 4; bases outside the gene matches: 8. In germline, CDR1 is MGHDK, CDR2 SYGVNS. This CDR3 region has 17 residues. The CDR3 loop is CASSDSRTSGTSDTQYF. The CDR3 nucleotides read TGTGCCAGCAGTGACTCCAGGACTAGCGGGACTTCAGATACGCAGTATTTT.

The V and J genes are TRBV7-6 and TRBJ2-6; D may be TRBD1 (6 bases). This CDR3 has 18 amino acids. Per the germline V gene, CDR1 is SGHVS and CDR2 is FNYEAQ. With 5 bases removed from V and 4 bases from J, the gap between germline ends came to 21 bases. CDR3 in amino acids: CASSPPGQGDLGANVLTF. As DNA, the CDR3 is TGTGCCAGCAGCCCACCGGGACAAGGGGACCTAGGGGCCAACGTCCTGACTTTC.

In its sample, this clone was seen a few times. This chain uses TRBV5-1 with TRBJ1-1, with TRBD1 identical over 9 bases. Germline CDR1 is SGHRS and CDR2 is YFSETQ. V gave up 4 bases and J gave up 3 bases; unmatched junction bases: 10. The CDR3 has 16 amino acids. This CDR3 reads CASSIQGQGLDTEAFF. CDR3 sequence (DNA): TGCGCCAGCAGCATTCAAGGACAGGGGTTGGACACTGAAGCTTTCTTT.

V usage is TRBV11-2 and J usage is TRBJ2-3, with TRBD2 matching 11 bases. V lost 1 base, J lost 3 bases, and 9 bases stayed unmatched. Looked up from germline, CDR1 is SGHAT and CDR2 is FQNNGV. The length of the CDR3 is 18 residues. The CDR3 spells CASSLVVSGGGGTDTQYF. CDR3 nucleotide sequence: TGTGCCAGCAGCTTAGTGGTTAGCGGGGGGGGAGGAACAGATACGCAGTATTTT.